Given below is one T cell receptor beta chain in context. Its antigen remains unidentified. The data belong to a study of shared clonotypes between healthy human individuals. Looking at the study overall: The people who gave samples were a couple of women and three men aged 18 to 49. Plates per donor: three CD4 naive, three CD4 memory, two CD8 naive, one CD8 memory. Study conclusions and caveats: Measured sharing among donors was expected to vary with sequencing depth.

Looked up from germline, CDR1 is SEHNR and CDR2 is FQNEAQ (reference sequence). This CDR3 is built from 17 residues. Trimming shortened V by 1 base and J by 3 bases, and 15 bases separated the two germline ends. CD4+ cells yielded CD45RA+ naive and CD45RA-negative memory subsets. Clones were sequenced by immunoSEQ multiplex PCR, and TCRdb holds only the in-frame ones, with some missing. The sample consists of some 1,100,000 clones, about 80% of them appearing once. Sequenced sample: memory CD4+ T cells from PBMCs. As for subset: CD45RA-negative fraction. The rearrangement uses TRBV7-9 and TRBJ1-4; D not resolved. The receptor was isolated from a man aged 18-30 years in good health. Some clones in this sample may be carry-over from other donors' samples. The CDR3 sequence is CASSLVGLAIANEKLFF. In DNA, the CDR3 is TGTGCCAGCAGCTTAGTCGGATTGGCAATAGCTAATGAAAAACTGTTTTTT. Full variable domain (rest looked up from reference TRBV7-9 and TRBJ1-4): DTGVSQNPRHKITKRGQNVTFRCDPISEHNRLYWYRQTLGQGPEFLTYFQNEAQLEKSRLLSDRFSAERPKGSFSTLEIQRTEQGDSAMYLCASSLVGLAIANEKLFFGSGTQLSVL.